The TCR beta chain under discussion was sequenced for a study of T-cell reconstitution after alpha-beta-depleted transplantation in children. Whole-study results and caveats: Diversity and T-cell counts at one year after transplant derived mostly from new T cells. Alpha-beta T cells about two months after transplant reportedly derived from several hundred expanded graft clones.

This clonotype was recorded at least ten times. Its antigen is currently unknown. Using unique molecular identifiers, the investigators prepared the TCRbeta library. TCRdb reprocessed the PCR reads with MiXCR, giving one entry per CDR3 protein. The sample carries roughly 160,000 distinct CDR3 sequences, 11% recorded once. The V end was cut by 6 bases, the J end by 8 bases, with 11 bases between. The length of the CDR3 is 12 residues. This sequence was found in a boy younger than 10 with acute myeloid leukemia, due to receive a stem cell transplant. The chain recombines TRBV12-3 or TRBV12-4 with TRBJ2-1; D gene unclear. Specimen: PBMCs, collected before TCRalphabeta/CD19-depleted stem cell transplant. CDR3 sequence reads: CASSLVGDEQFF. CDR3 sequence (DNA): TGTGCCAGCAGCTTGGTCGGCGATGAGCAGTTCTTC.